This TCR beta chain is drawn from a study of blood T cell repertoires in COVID-19. Study information: The study drew acute and convalescent COVID-19 samples from the United States, Italy and Spain. PBMCs, B-cell-depleted T cells, or T cells provided the cDNA or gDNA that made up the material.

Authors' analysis steps: It was from reference gene primer amplification that nucleated cell counts were estimated. Clones were sequenced by immunoSEQ multiplex PCR, and TCRdb holds only the in-frame ones, with some missing. The D gene and trimming were derived from the DNA, and the V and J assignments and clone size from that table. This table holds around 140,000 clones, around nine tenths found once. CDR3 size: 14 residues. The germline V gene has CDR1 LNHDA and CDR2 SQIVND (reference sequence). With 4 bases removed from V and 7 bases from J, the gap between germline ends came to 14 bases. Sequencing used peripheral blood. This receptor was obtained from a man aged 45-65 years with active or convalescent COVID-19. The chain links TRBV19 to TRBJ1-5; tentatively, D is TRBD1 (5 bases). The CDR3 region is CASSTWGDRQPQHF. Written as DNA, the CDR3 is TGTGCCAGTAGTACGTGGGGGGATCGGCAGCCCCAGCATTTT.